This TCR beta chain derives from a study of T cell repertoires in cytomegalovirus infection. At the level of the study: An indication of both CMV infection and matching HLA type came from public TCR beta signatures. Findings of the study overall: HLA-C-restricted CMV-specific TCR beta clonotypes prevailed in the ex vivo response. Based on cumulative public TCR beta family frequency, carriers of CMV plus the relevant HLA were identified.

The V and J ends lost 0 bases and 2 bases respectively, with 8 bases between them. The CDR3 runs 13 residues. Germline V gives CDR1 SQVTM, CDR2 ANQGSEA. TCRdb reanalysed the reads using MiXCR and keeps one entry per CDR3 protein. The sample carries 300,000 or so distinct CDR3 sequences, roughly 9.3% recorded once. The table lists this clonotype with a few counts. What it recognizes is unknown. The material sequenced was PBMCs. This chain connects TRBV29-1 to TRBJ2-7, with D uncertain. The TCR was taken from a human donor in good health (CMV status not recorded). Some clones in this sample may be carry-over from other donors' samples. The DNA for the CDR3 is TGCAGCGTTGAAGAGAACGGTGCCTACGAGCAGTACTTC. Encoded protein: CSVEENGAYEQYF.